A single T cell receptor beta chain is shown here with its context. Its antigen remains unknown. Data came from immunoSEQ multiplex PCR; TCRdb stores just in-frame clones and leaves some out. Of about 56,000 clones in the sample, 86% were seen once. CDR1 and CDR2 (germline): LGHNA, YNFKEQ. CDR3 length: 16 residues. Trimming removed 1 base from V and 0 bases from J, with 10 bases in between. The entry originates in a study of a mutant IDH1 vaccine in newly diagnosed glioma. Background on the study: Earlier treatment was radiotherapy, temozolomide, or both, with most getting both.

As to time point: week 35, safety follow-up. What each vaccine dose contained was 300 ug of mutant IDH1 20-mer peptide, accompanied by topical imiquimod. This TCR was recovered from a man in his forties with glioma. Sequenced material: PBMCs, taken from a glioma patient whose treatment included an IDH1 peptide vaccine. This rearrangement joins TRBV4-2 to TRBJ1-3; D may be TRBD1 (6 bases). For the CDR3, the DNA is TGTGCCAGCAGCCAAGCTACGGGGGCCTCTGGAAACACCATATATTTT. Amino acid sequence: CASSQATGASGNTIYF.